This is a list of T cell receptor beta chains from one sample in a study of blood T cell repertoires in COVID-19. Method: immunoSEQ multiplex PCR; TCRdb's copy keeps in-frame clones and lacks some. The repertoire holds a few hundred thousand clones, with roughly 91% as singletons. Sequencing was done on a sample of peripheral blood. Receptor source: a woman aged 25 to 39 with COVID-19, enrolled during active disease. CDR3s include the opening cysteine and the closing phenylalanine or tryptophan. A D gene is named only where the DNA matches it firmly. The size of a clone is reported for some rows only, either as once, few or many, or as a class for expanded clones.

J: TRBJ1-5; D: TRBD1; V: TRBV6-5; size: .; DNA: TGTGCCAGCAGTTTCTCGGGACAGGGTCATCAGCCCCAGCATTTT; CDR3: CASSFSGQGHQPQHF
J: TRBJ2-2; D: .; V: TRBV2; size: .; DNA: TGTGCCAGCAGTGAAAGAGGGCCGAACACCGGGGAGCTGTTTTTT; CDR3: CASSERGPNTGELFF
J: TRBJ1-2; D: .; V: TRBV3-1/TRBV3-2; size: few; DNA: TGTGCCAGCAGCCAATCCCTGGGGCCCAAGAGCTACACCTTC; CDR3: CASSQSLGPKSYTF
J: TRBJ2-3; D: .; V: TRBV7-2; size: .; DNA: TGTGCCAGCAGCTTAGCGGGGGCCTACACAGATACGCAGTATTTT; CDR3: CASSLAGAYTDTQYF
J: TRBJ1-6; D: TRBD1; V: TRBV5-1; size: few; DNA: TGCGCCAGCAGCTTGGGGACAGGGGATTCACCCCTCCACTTT; CDR3: CASSLGTGDSPLHF
J: TRBJ1-3; D: TRBD1; V: TRBV3-1/TRBV3-2; size: .; DNA: TGTGCCAGCAAATTGACAGGGACCTTTGGAAACACCATATATTTT; CDR3: CASKLTGTFGNTIYF
J: TRBJ2-3; D: TRBD2; V: TRBV9; size: .; DNA: TGTGCCAGCAGCGTAGAGATACTAGCGGGGTACACAGATACGCAGTATTTT; CDR3: CASSVEILAGYTDTQYF
J: TRBJ2-7; D: TRBD2; V: TRBV7-9; size: .; DNA: TGTGCCAGCAGCCCCGCTCTAGCGGGGTCTTACGAGCAGTACTTC; CDR3: CASSPALAGSYEQYF
J: TRBJ1-1; D: .; V: TRBV5-1; size: few; DNA: TGCGCCAGCAACACCGGTGAGGTGAACACTGAAGCTTTCTTT; CDR3: CASNTGEVNTEAFF
J: TRBJ2-5; D: TRBD1; V: TRBV13; size: .; DNA: TGTGCCAGCAGCCTACGGGACAGACAAGAGACCCAGTACTTC; CDR3: CASSLRDRQETQYF
J: TRBJ2-1; D: .; V: TRBV4-2; size: once; DNA: TGTGCCAGCAGCCCGAGGGAAGGACTTCAATACAATGAGCAGTTCTTC; CDR3: CASSPREGLQYNEQFF
J: TRBJ1-5; D: .; V: TRBV2; size: once; DNA: TGTGCCAGCAGTGAATTCTCCCCCCGTAGCAATCAGCCCCAGCATTTT; CDR3: CASSEFSPRSNQPQHF
J: TRBJ2-5; D: .; V: TRBV15; size: once; DNA: TGTGCCACCAGAGCCGGGTACCAAGAGACCCAGTACTTC; CDR3: CATRAGYQETQYF
J: TRBJ2-1; D: TRBD1; V: TRBV5-1; size: .; DNA: TGCGCCAGCAGCTTGGGGCGACAGGGTTACAATGAGCAGTTCTTC; CDR3: CASSLGRQGYNEQFF
J: TRBJ1-6; D: TRBD1; V: TRBV6-2/TRBV6-3; size: .; DNA: TGTGCCAGCAGTCTACGGACAGGGAATTCACCCCTCCACTTT; CDR3: CASSLRTGNSPLHF
J: TRBJ2-1; D: TRBD2; V: TRBV3-1/TRBV3-2; size: .; DNA: TGTGCCAGCAGCCCCTACGGACTAGCGGGGGGCACGGATTACAATGAGCAGTTCTTC; CDR3: CASSPYGLAGGTDYNEQFF
J: TRBJ2-7; D: TRBD1; V: TRBV6-5; size: .; DNA: TGTGCCAGCAGTTACTCAGGACAGGGGTTTGAGCAGTACTTC; CDR3: CASSYSGQGFEQYF
J: TRBJ1-1; D: .; V: TRBV3-1/TRBV3-2; size: .; DNA: TGTGCCAGCAGCCAAAGAGGCCGGGACTTTGAAGCTTTCTTT; CDR3: CASSQRGRDFEAFF
J: TRBJ1-3; D: .; V: TRBV5-1; size: .; DNA: TGCGCCAGCAGCCCCCGGGGAGGTGGATTAAGAGGAAACACCATATATTTT; CDR3: CASSPRGGGLRGNTIYF
J: TRBJ2-5; D: .; V: TRBV11-2; size: few; DNA: TGTGCCAGCAGCTTAGTTGAGGAGACCCAGTACTTC; CDR3: CASSLVEETQYF
J: TRBJ1-2; D: .; V: TRBV7-2; size: .; DNA: TGTGCCAGCAGCTTTCTCGGGGGGATTGACTATGGCTACACCTTC; CDR3: CASSFLGGIDYGYTF
J: TRBJ1-5; D: .; V: TRBV30; size: .; DNA: TGTGCCTGGAGTTCTCTCGATCAGCCCCAGCATTTT; CDR3: CAWSSLDQPQHF
J: TRBJ2-1; D: .; V: TRBV4-1; size: .; DNA: TGCGCCAGCAGCCAAGTTGGGGGGATTACAGAAGAGCAGTTCTTC; CDR3: CASSQVGGITEEQFF
J: TRBJ1-2; D: .; V: TRBV20-1; size: .; DNA: TGCAGTGCTGCGACCTCGGGGGGCTACACCTTC; CDR3: CSAATSGGYTF
J: TRBJ1-3; D: .; V: TRBV27; size: .; DNA: TGTGCCAGCAGCCCGACAGGCTCTGGAAACACCATATATTTT; CDR3: CASSPTGSGNTIYF
J: TRBJ2-7; D: .; V: TRBV18; size: .; DNA: TGTGCCAGCTCACCACCCACGGGATTCTACGAGCAGTACTTC; CDR3: CASSPPTGFYEQYF
J: TRBJ2-6; D: .; V: TRBV14; size: once; DNA: TGTGCCAGCCTAAGGGTCCGGGGTACGGTAAACTCTGGGGCCAACGTCCTGACTTTC; CDR3: CASLRVRGTVNSGANVLTF
J: TRBJ2-7; D: .; V: TRBV21-1; size: .; DNA: TGTGCCAGCAGCAAAGGGGGGGACTACGAGCAGTACTTC; CDR3: CASSKGGDYEQYF
J: TRBJ2-1; D: .; V: TRBV11-2; size: .; DNA: TGTGCCAGCAGCTTGCGGCAGAGCTACAATGAGCAGTTCTTC; CDR3: CASSLRQSYNEQFF
J: TRBJ2-1; D: .; V: TRBV30; size: .; DNA: TGTGCCTGGAGTGTCGGGACAAACTACAATGAGCAGTTCTTC; CDR3: CAWSVGTNYNEQFF
J: TRBJ2-3; D: .; V: TRBV6-2/TRBV6-3; size: .; DNA: TGTGCCAGCAGTTATAACACACAGGCAGATACGCAGTATTTT; CDR3: CASSYNTQADTQYF
J: TRBJ1-1; D: .; V: TRBV19; size: .; DNA: TGTGCCAGTCATTTCGGCACTGAAGCTTTCTTT; CDR3: CASHFGTEAFF
J: TRBJ1-1; D: TRBD1; V: TRBV29-1; size: few; DNA: TGCAGCGTAGAGACAGGGGGTCACACTGAAGCTTTCTTT; CDR3: CSVETGGHTEAFF
J: TRBJ1-1; D: TRBD1; V: TRBV6-1; size: once; DNA: TGTGCCAGCAGTGAAGAGGGACAGGGCGGAACTGAAGCTTTCTTT; CDR3: CASSEEGQGGTEAFF
J: TRBJ1-1; D: TRBD1; V: TRBV11-2; size: once; DNA: TGTGCCAGCAGCTTACCGGGACAGCTCCCTAGTAAGGTCTTT; CDR3: CASSLPGQLPSKVF
J: TRBJ1-5; D: .; V: TRBV19; size: .; DNA: TGTGCCAGTTCTGCCCAGAGCAATCAGCCCCAGCATTTT; CDR3: CASSAQSNQPQHF
J: TRBJ1-2; D: .; V: TRBV27; size: .; DNA: TGTGCCAGCAGTTGGACCAGGGGAGCCCAGGCCGGCTACACCTTC; CDR3: CASSWTRGAQAGYTF
J: TRBJ1-5; D: TRBD1; V: TRBV6-1; size: .; DNA: TGTGCCAGCAGTGAAATTGGGACAGGGGGAGTCACATATAGCAATCAGCCCCAGCATTTT; CDR3: CASSEIGTGGVTYSNQPQHF
J: TRBJ1-1; D: TRBD1; V: TRBV19; size: .; DNA: TGTGCCAGTAGTATAGGGACAGGGGTTCCTGAAGCTTTCTTT; CDR3: CASSIGTGVPEAFF
J: TRBJ1-6; D: TRBD1; V: TRBV28; size: .; DNA: TGTGCCAGCAGGCTTATCCAGGCAGGGGGTTCACCCCTCCACTTT; CDR3: CASRLIQAGGSPLHF
J: TRBJ1-2; D: TRBD1; V: TRBV10-2; size: .; DNA: TGCGCCAGCAGTCCTAGGGGGCTAGGTGGCTACACCTTC; CDR3: CASSPRGLGGYTF